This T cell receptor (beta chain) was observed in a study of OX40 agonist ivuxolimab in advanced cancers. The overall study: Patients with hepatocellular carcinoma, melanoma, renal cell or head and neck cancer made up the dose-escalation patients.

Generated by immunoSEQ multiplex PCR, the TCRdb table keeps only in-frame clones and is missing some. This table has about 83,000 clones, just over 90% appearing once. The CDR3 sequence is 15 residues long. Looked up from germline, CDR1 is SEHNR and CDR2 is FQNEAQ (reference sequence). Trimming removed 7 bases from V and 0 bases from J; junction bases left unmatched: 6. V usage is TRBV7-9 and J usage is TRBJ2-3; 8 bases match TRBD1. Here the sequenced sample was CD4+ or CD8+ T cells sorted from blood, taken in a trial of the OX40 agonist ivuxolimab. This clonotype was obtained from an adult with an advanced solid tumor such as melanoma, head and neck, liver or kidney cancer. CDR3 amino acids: CASNRDRGSTDTQYF. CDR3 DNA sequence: TGTGCCAGCAACCGAGACAGGGGCAGCACAGATACGCAGTATTTT.